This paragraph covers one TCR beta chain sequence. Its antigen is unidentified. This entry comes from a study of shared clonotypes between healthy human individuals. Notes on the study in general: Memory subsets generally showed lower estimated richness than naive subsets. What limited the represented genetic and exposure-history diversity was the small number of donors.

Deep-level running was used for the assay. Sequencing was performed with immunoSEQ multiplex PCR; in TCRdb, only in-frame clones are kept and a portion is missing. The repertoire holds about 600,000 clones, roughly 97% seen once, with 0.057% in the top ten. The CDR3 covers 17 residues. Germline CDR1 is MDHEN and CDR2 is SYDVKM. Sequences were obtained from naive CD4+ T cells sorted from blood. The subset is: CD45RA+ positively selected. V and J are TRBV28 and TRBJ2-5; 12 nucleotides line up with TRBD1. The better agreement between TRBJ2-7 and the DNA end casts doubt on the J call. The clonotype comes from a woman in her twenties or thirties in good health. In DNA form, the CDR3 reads TGTGCCAGCAGTTTATCCGGGACAGGGGGCTTTTATAACGAGCAGTACTTC. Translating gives CASSLSGTGGFYNEQYF.